These 6 T cell receptor beta chains were sequenced from one sample in a study of cytomegalovirus exposure and HLA in healthy donors. PCR amplification relied on 60 Vbeta primers (plus 13 Jbeta primers). Some clones are missing from TCRdb's copy, which holds only in-frame ones; the method was immunoSEQ multiplex PCR. The table lists some 150,000 clones, approximately 80% of them singletons. Sequencing was performed on PBMCs. These TCRs come from a man aged 18 to 29 in good health and CMV-seropositive.

The J gene is TRBJ2-7, the V gene TRBV2, with D unclear. The CDR3 is made up of 15 amino acids. The V end lost 4 bases, the J end lost 1 base, and 14 bases lay between the germline ends. The germline V gene has CDR1 SNHLY and CDR2 FYNNEI. In DNA form, the CDR3 reads TGTGCCAGCAGTGCCATCGCGTCCCTTTCCTACGAGCAGTACTTC. Translated: CASSAIASLSYEQYF.

This clone occurred once. The chain couples TRBV6-5 to TRBJ1-1; D call uncertain. The CDR3 has 14 amino acids. Germline assignment: CDR1 MNHEY and CDR2 SVGAGI. V lost 2 bases, J lost 2 bases, and 9 bases lay in between. The CDR3 is CASSYADFNTEAFF. Here the CDR3 DNA reads TGTGCCAGCAGTTACGCGGACTTTAACACTGAAGCTTTCTTT.

Only one count was recorded for this clone. The chain's CDR3 is CASSPGYSTDTQYF. CDR3 DNA sequence: TGTGCCAGCAGTCCAGGGTATAGCACAGATACGCAGTATTTT. This chain connects TRBV7-9 to TRBJ2-3; D perhaps matches TRBD1 (5 bases). Germline CDR1 SEHNR, CDR2 FQNEAQ (reference sequence). V was cut by 6 bases and J by 0 bases, with 10 bases left in between. The CDR3 has 14 amino acids.

The chain links TRBV18 to TRBJ2-2; D unresolved. The CDR3 runs to 15 residues. The V gene lost 0 bases and the J gene lost 4 bases, with 9 bases spanning the gap. Germline-derived CDR1 and CDR2 are KGHSH and LQKENI. This chain's CDR3 is CASSPPALPTGELFF. CDR3 in DNA: TGTGCCAGCTCACCACCAGCGCTTCCCACCGGGGAGCTGTTTTTT.

The rearrangement uses TRBV4-1 and TRBJ2-5; TRBD2 might be the D (5 bases). Germline assignment: CDR1 MGHRA and CDR2 YSYEKL. The CDR3 length is 15 residues. Trimming shortened V by 5 bases and J by 2 bases, and 15 bases separated the two germline ends. The CDR3 loop is CASSVGAAVQETQYF. The CDR3 DNA reads as TGCGCCAGCAGCGTCGGAGCGGCGGTACAAGAGACCCAGTACTTC.

The chain links TRBV6-1 to TRBJ1-2, with no clear D. Between the trimmed V and J ends, which lost 2 bases and 5 bases, there was a span of 15 bases. CDR1 MNHNS and CDR2 SASEGT come from the germline V gene. The CDR3 sequence is 15 residues long. CDR3 in amino acids: CASSEKPDRRYGYTF. The DNA for the CDR3 is TGTGCCAGCAGTGAAAAGCCCGATCGAAGATATGGCTACACCTTC.